This T cell receptor (beta chain) was sequenced for a study of blood T cell repertoires in COVID-19 (dated by TCRdb to 2019 to 2021). At the level of the whole study: Samples from collaborators originated in the United States, Italy and Spain and spanned both the acute and convalescent phases of COVID-19. Deeply sampled blood TCRbeta repertoires from subjects exposed to, actively infected with, or recovered from COVID-19 were included in the dataset. Sample metadata almost always included a de-identified subject ID, COVID-19 status, age in years and sex. The samples were drawn from the first 160 participants of the ongoing ImmuneRACE study and from 1,254 subjects provided by 6 global collaborators. The prospective study material was composed of cDNA or gDNA derived from T cells, B-cell-depleted T cells, or PBMCs. Where available, HLA class I and class II types were taken from metadata supplied by the sample provider and were not determined by assay-based typing. A freely available public database, intended as a resource for researchers studying the immune response to SARS-CoV-2, is where the repertoires were released. Summary of the overall study and its limitations: Clinical and demographic metadata were provided uncurated, with the amount varying by source and participant.

V trim: 5 bases; J trim: 2 bases; unmatched bases: 2. The germline V gene yields SGHTA for CDR1 and FQGNSA for CDR2. The CDR3 sequence holds 14 residues, the cysteine and phenylalanine included. Only the CDR3 region is kept as DNA, spanning 42 bases read in frame from base 1. In the case of this clone: It has no known antigen specificity. Qualities for individual bases were not recorded, and no much larger clone is one base off.

TCRbeta CDR3 regions were amplified from genomic DNA using the immunoSEQ Assay, a bias-controlled multiplex PCR. Turning to the authors' computational methods: The number of nucleated cells in each sample was estimated by amplification of reference gene primers within the assay. To quantify the absolute abundance of each unique TCRbeta CDR3 rearrangement, sequence reads were collapsed and filtered. Productive Simpson clonality was computed per sample as the square root of Simpson's diversity index over productive rearrangements. The source is immuneACCESS, and TCRdb retained only in-frame sequences with V and J called. Part of the clones is not carried over; for the studies checked, unresolved V genes explain less than half of this, and the remainder is unexplained. V, J and clone size derive from that table, while D and trimming were established from the DNA sequence. The sample profile shows some 350,000 clones; roughly 90% of them were found once. About 2.9% of the sample rests with the top ten.

One collaborating source in Seattle enrolled patients during active infection and followed them longitudinally through the course of disease. Collaborating institutions collected whole blood in K2EDTA tubes following their own protocols. For TCRbeta analysis, collaborators shipped samples in one of three forms: frozen whole blood, isolated PBMCs, or DNA extracted from either of those sample types. The chain is made from TRBV7-2 and TRBJ1-5; a stretch of 8 junction bases matches TRBD1. The sequenced sample was peripheral blood. The sequence came from a woman aged 25-40 years with COVID-19, enrolled during active disease. DNA sequence: TGTGCCAGCAGCCCGACAGGGGGCAATCAGCCCCAGCATTTT. Its coded protein is CASSPTGGNQPQHF.